A selection of T cell receptor beta chains follows, all from one sample in a study of T cell repertoires in cytomegalovirus infection. For these receptors, no antigen is known. TCRdb re-called the reads through MiXCR, storing one row per CDR3 protein. The repertoire has roughly 920,000 distinct CDR3 sequences, roughly 30% of them found once; the top ten carry 10% to 15%. The starting material was cultured CD8+ T cells from PBMCs, obtained from culture after CMV antigen stimulation. Receptors originate from a human donor in good health (CMV status not recorded). Some clones in this sample may be carry-over from other donors' samples. CDR3s include the opening cysteine and the closing phenylalanine or tryptophan. A D gene is named only where the DNA matches it firmly. Only some rows state a clone size, as once, few, many or a class for expanded clones.

NA TRBJ1-2 TRBV20-1 TRBD1 CSAPPGQNYGYTF TGCAGTGCTCCCCCGGGACAGAACTATGGCTACACCTTC
few TRBJ1-2 TRBV25-1 NA CASSEGDRPGYTF TGTGCCAGCAGTGAAGGGGACCGTCCGGGCTACACCTTC
NA TRBJ2-1 TRBV7-2 TRBD2 CASSLGTSGGVEQFF TGTGCCAGCAGCCTCGGGACTAGCGGGGGGGTTGAGCAGTTCTTC
many TRBJ2-1 TRBV7-9 TRBD1 CASSSGTGGSYNEQFF TGTGCCAGCAGCTCCGGGACAGGGGGCTCCTACAATGAGCAGTTCTTC
NA TRBJ1-1 TRBV14 NA CASSQEPGSTEAFF TGTGCCAGCAGCCAAGAACCCGGGTCGACTGAAGCTTTCTTT
NA TRBJ2-3 TRBV27 NA CASSFAGSITDTQYF TGTGCCAGCAGTTTTGCGGGTTCGATCACAGATACGCAGTATTTT
NA TRBJ1-2 TRBV29-1 NA CSVEGGDVYGYTF TGCAGCGTTGAAGGGGGGGATGTCTATGGCTACACCTTC
few TRBJ2-2 TRBV6-2/TRBV6-3 NA CASSYGLVWELFF TGTGCCAGCAGTTACGGTTTAGTCTGGGAGCTGTTTTTT
few TRBJ2-1 TRBV20-1 TRBD2 CSATTGGVYNEQFF TGCAGTGCTACCACGGGGGGGGTCTACAATGAGCAGTTCTTC
few TRBJ1-2 TRBV6-2/TRBV6-3 TRBD1 CASSYPPRQGARYGYTF TGTGCCAGCAGTTACCCTCCACGACAGGGGGCGAGATATGGCTACACCTTC
NA TRBJ2-7 TRBV2 TRBD2 CASRVLAGREQYF TGTGCCAGCAGAGTACTAGCGGGGAGGGAGCAGTACTTC
NA TRBJ2-7 TRBV10-3 NA CAIRRSSYEQYF TGTGCCATCAGGAGAAGCTCCTACGAGCAGTACTTC
many TRBJ2-5 TRBV7-6 NA CASSLVGDKETQYF TGTGCCAGCAGCTTAGTCGGTGACAAAGAGACCCAGTACTTC
few TRBJ1-2 TRBV15 NA CATSRVGALYSHYGYTF TGTGCCACCAGCAGAGTGGGGGCCCTGTATTCTCACTATGGCTACACCTTC
NA TRBJ2-2 TRBV9 TRBD2 CASSGTSGGGTGELFF TGTGCCAGCAGCGGGACTAGCGGGGGAGGCACCGGGGAGCTGTTTTTT
few TRBJ2-5 TRBV12-3/TRBV12-4 NA CASRKGWETQYF TGTGCCAGCAGGAAGGGCTGGGAGACCCAGTACTTC
few TRBJ1-2 TRBV5-5 NA CASSPFPGVNGYTF TGTGCCAGCAGCCCCTTCCCGGGGGTCAACGGCTACACCTTC
NA TRBJ1-2 TRBV12-3/TRBV12-4 NA CASSLSPRSFSNYGYTF TGTGCCAGCAGTTTATCCCCCAGGTCGTTTTCTAACTATGGCTACACCTTC
many TRBJ1-1 TRBV7-6 NA CASSASATAFTEAFF TGTGCCAGCAGCGCAAGTGCGACGGCGTTCACTGAAGCTTTCTTT
NA TRBJ2-1 TRBV12-3/TRBV12-4 TRBD1 CASSFLGDRSSYNEQCF TGTGCCAGCAGTTTTTTGGGGGACAGGAGCTCCTACAATGAGCAGTGCTTC
NA TRBJ1-1 TRBV10-2 NA CASAGADLMNTEAFF TGCGCCAGCGCTGGGGCAGACCTAATGAACACTGAAGCTTTCTTT
NA TRBJ2-3 TRBV11-3 NA CASSLVSADTQYF TGTGCCAGCAGCTTAGTCTCCGCGGATACGCAGTATTTT
NA TRBJ2-2 TRBV4-1 TRBD1 CAGSPGQLTGELFF TGCGCCGGCAGCCCGGGACAGCTAACCGGGGAGCTGTTTTTT
NA TRBJ2-5 TRBV6-6 NA CASSYSALLAKETQYF TGTGCCAGCAGTTACTCGGCGTTGTTAGCGAAAGAGACCCAGTACTTC
NA TRBJ2-3 TRBV14 TRBD2 CASSQDTSGGPDTQYF TGTGCCAGCAGCCAAGATACTAGCGGGGGGCCAGATACGCAGTATTTT
few TRBJ1-2 TRBV5-6 TRBD1 CASSDRGLYGYTF TGTGCCAGCAGCGACAGGGGATTGTATGGCTACACCTTC
NA TRBJ1-5 TRBV6-5 NA CASSYSNPYEYSNQPQHF TGTGCCAGCAGTTACTCGAACCCGTATGAGTATAGCAATCAGCCCCAGCATTTT
NA TRBJ2-7 TRBV11-1 TRBD2 CASSLIRGGSGQQYF TGTGCCAGCAGCTTAATCCGCGGGGGGTCGGGACAGCAGTACTTC